This entry concerns a single TCR beta chain. The antigen is unknown. Primers: 60 Vbeta forward and 13 Jbeta reverse. Some clones are missing from TCRdb's copy, which holds only in-frame ones; the method was immunoSEQ multiplex PCR. The sample includes some 75,000 clones. Trimming removed 2 bases from V and 5 bases from J; junction bases left unmatched: 5. The germline V gene encodes CDR1 LNHDA and CDR2 SQIVND (reference sequence). CDR3 length: 15 amino acids. The sample originates from a study of cytomegalovirus exposure and HLA in healthy donors. Study-level results: Later work associated fewer than 20,000 TCR beta sequences with HLA alleles at 0.05 false discovery rate. In a later analysis, DRB1 alleles had the most associated TCRs; HLA-C alleles the fewest.

The TCR sequence derives from a female donor in good health and CMV-seropositive. Material: PBMCs. The chain combines TRBV19 with TRBJ1-5, with 8 bases lining up with TRBD1. CDR3 DNA sequence: TGTGCCAGTAGTATACTCCGGGACAGGCATCAGCCCCAGCATTTT. Amino acids: CASSILRDRHQPQHF.